These 24 T cell receptor beta chains were sequenced from one sample in a study of T cell clones after liver transplantation. Sequencing was performed with immunoSEQ multiplex PCR; in TCRdb, only in-frame clones are kept and a portion is missing. Counted here are tens of thousands of clones, roughly 90% occurring once; the ten biggest clones make up 2.7%. The specimen was CD4+ T cells from blood, collected before liver transplant. The receptors were gathered from a human donor who received a liver transplant.

This clone was seen only a few times. The chain recombines TRBV7-8 with TRBJ2-3; D may be TRBD2 (5 bases). CDR1 is SGHVS and CDR2 is FQNEAQ in the germline V gene. The CDR3 is 15 amino acids. V lost 2 bases and J 8 bases, leaving 17 bases between the germline ends. This chain's CDR3 is CASSLSPLSGGTQYF. In DNA, the CDR3 is TGTGCCAGCAGCTTATCCCCACTATCCGGAGGTACGCAGTATTTT.

The V and J genes are TRBV9 and TRBJ2-5, with D possibly being TRBD2 (5 bases). The CDR3 totals 17 residues. Between the trimmed V and J ends, which lost 4 bases and 2 bases, there was a span of 21 bases. Germline V lookup: CDR1 SGDLS, CDR2 YYNGEE. The DNA of the CDR3 is TGTGCCAGCAGCCGAGGCCTAAGCGGAGGTTTGCAAGAGACCCAGTACTTC. It yields the protein CASSRGLSGGLQETQYF.

The CDR3 protein is CASSPGDRGQVGANVLTF. The DNA for the CDR3 is TGTGCCAGCAGCCCCGGGGACAGGGGGCAAGTTGGGGCCAACGTCCTGACTTTC. This chain joins TRBV4-2 and TRBJ2-6; the match to TRBD1 covers 12 bases. In germline, CDR1 is LGHNA, CDR2 YNFKEQ. The CDR3 covers 18 residues. Losses at the gene ends were 4 bases for V and 3 bases for J; bases not matched to a gene: 7.

The J gene is TRBJ2-1, the V gene TRBV6-5; D is perhaps TRBD1 or TRBD2 (5 bases each). V lost 4 bases and J lost 7, with 8 bases in between. From germline, CDR1 is MNHEY and CDR2 SVGAGI. This CDR3 is built from 12 residues. In DNA, the CDR3 is TGTGCCAGCAGTTCATGGGGGAATGAGCAGTTCTTC. Amino acid sequence: CASSSWGNEQFF.

The chain uses TRBV7-9 and TRBJ2-1; possibly TRBD1 for D (6 bases). Germline loops: CDR1 SEHNR, CDR2 FQNEAQ (reference sequence). V gave up 3 bases and J gave up 8 bases, with 17 bases separating them. The CDR3 runs to 15 residues. In DNA form, the CDR3 reads TGTGCCAGCAGCTTTGAAATCGCCAGGGGTCATGAGCAGTTCTTC. Translation: CASSFEIARGHEQFF.

A single count supports this clone. The gene calls are TRBV19 and TRBJ2-3; 9 nucleotides agree with TRBD1. The germline CDR1 and CDR2 sequences are LNHDA and SQIVND (reference sequence). After removal of 6 bases from V and 2 bases from J, the junction contained 3 bases not matched to a gene. The CDR3 length is 14 residues. CDR3: CASRKQGATDTQYF. The CDR3 DNA reads as TGTGCCAGTAGGAAACAGGGGGCCACAGATACGCAGTATTTT.

This rearrangement joins TRBV9 to TRBJ1-2, with a tentative D call TRBD1 (5 bases). Trimming removed 4 bases from V and 5 bases from J, with 15 bases in between. This CDR3 has 14 residues. Germline CDR1 SGDLS, CDR2 YYNGEE. This chain's CDR3 is CASSPRLGGYGYTF. The CDR3 DNA is TGTGCCAGCAGCCCACGGCTGGGGGGATATGGCTACACCTTC.

V and J are TRBV7-2 and TRBJ2-1, with D hard to call. Per the germline V gene, CDR1 is SGHTA and CDR2 is FQGNSA. CDR3 length: 16 amino acids. Trimming removed 2 bases from V and 6 bases from J, with 17 bases in between. This CDR3 reads CASSLFSALNANEQFF. CDR3 coding DNA: TGTGCCAGCAGCTTATTTTCTGCCCTCAACGCCAATGAGCAGTTCTTC. Full variable domain (rest looked up from reference TRBV7-2 and TRBJ2-1): GAGVSQSPSNKVTEKGKDVELRCDPISGHTALYWYRQSLGQGLEFLIYFQGNSAPDKSGLPSDRFSAERTGGSVSTLTIQRTQQEDSAVYLCASSLFSALNANEQFFGPGTRLTVL.

On this clone itself: An end of the junction differs from the germline gene, which may be a read error. The V and J genes are TRBV4-1 and TRBJ1-1; 9 nucleotides line up with TRBD1. This CDR3 spans 17 amino acids. Germline-derived CDR1 and CDR2 are MGHRA and YSYEKL. This chain's CDR3 is CASSRIARDRENSEAFF. CDR3 DNA: TGCGCCAGCAGCCGGATCGCCCGGGACAGGGAGAACAGTGAAGCTTTCTTT.

CDR3 nucleotide sequence: TGTGCCAGCAGCCCGGGACAGTCGTTCACTGAAGCTTTCTTT. Amino acid sequence: CASSPGQSFTEAFF. V is TRBV7-2 and J is TRBJ1-1; 7 nucleotides agree with TRBD1. This CDR3 comprises 14 residues. Germline V gene data show CDR1 as SGHTA and CDR2 as FQGNSA. The trim removed 5 bases at V and 4 bases at J, leaving 7 bases unmatched. Full variable domain (outside the CDR3, taken from reference TRBV7-2 and TRBJ1-1): GAGVSQSPSNKVTEKGKDVELRCDPISGHTALYWYRQSLGQGLEFLIYFQGNSAPDKSGLPSDRFSAERTGGSVSTLTIQRTQQEDSAVYLCASSPGQSFTEAFFGQGTRLTVV.

J is TRBJ2-5 and V is TRBV7-6, with 7 bases lining up with TRBD1. Trimming removed 5 bases from V and 4 bases from J; junction bases left unmatched: 13. Germline CDR1 is SGHVS and CDR2 is FNYEAQ. The CDR3 totals 16 residues. Written as DNA, the CDR3 is TGTGCCAGCAGCGACGTTTCGACAGGGATGGGAGAGACCCAGTACTTC. Translating it yields CASSDVSTGMGETQYF.

The V call is TRBV5-8, the J call TRBJ1-5; D gene unclear. There are 15 residues in the CDR3. Germline V gene lookup returns CDR1 SGHTS and CDR2 YDEGEE. The V and J ends lost 1 base and 0 bases respectively, with 8 bases between them. This CDR3 reads CASSLHQGSNQPQHF. Here the CDR3 DNA reads TGTGCCAGCAGCTTGCACCAAGGTAGCAATCAGCCCCAGCATTTT.

This chain joins TRBV30 and TRBJ2-5, with D perhaps matching TRBD2 (6 bases). CDR3 length: 17 amino acids. The germline gives CDR1 GTSNPN, CDR2 SVGIG (reference sequence). The V end was cut by 0 bases, the J end by 1 base, with 18 bases between. The CDR3 region is CAWSVLGGLGRQETQYF. In DNA, the CDR3 is TGTGCCTGGAGTGTACTAGGAGGGCTAGGGCGCCAAGAGACCCAGTACTTC. Variable domain in full (rest from reference TRBV30 and TRBJ2-5): SQTIHQWPATLVQPVGSPLSLECTVEGTSNPNLYWYRQAAGRGLQLLFYSVGIGQISSEVPQNLSASRPQDRQFILSSKKLLLSDSGFYLCAWSVLGGLGRQETQYFGPGTRLLVL.

This clone was observed a single time. The chain recombines TRBV27 with TRBJ2-7; D unresolved. The V end lost 3 bases, the J end lost 3 bases, and 18 bases lay between the germline ends. In germline, CDR1 is MNHEY, CDR2 SMNVEV (reference sequence). CDR3 length equals 16 residues. CDR3 DNA: TGTGCCAGCAGTTTTATTCGACCCGGAGATGACTACGAGCAGTACTTC. Translation: CASSFIRPGDDYEQYF.

This chain links TRBV5-6 with TRBJ2-7; D ambiguous. Germline loops: CDR1 SGHDT, CDR2 YYEEEE. The CDR3 totals 13 residues. V lost 5 bases and J lost 0, with 9 bases in between. CDR3 in amino acids: CASRLLSSYEQYF. The CDR3 bases are TGTGCCAGCAGACTACTGAGCTCCTACGAGCAGTACTTC.

This clone turned up a few times. V and J are TRBV7-9 and TRBJ2-2; 7 bases line up with TRBD1. This CDR3 contains 15 residues. V shed 5 bases and J 2 bases; nucleotides not matched to a gene: 5. Germline loops: CDR1 SEHNR, CDR2 FQNEAQ (reference sequence). The CDR3 nucleotides are TGTGCCAGCAGCCAGACAGGGTTTAACACCGGGGAGCTGTTTTTT. It yields the protein CASSQTGFNTGELFF. Full variable domain (missing parts from reference TRBV7-9 and TRBJ2-2): DTGVSQNPRHKITKRGQNVTFRCDPISEHNRLYWYRQTLGQGPEFLTYFQNEAQLEKSRLLSDRFSAERPKGSFSTLEIQRTEQGDSAMYLCASSQTGFNTGELFFGEGSRLTVL.

V and J are TRBV29-1 and TRBJ2-5, with D maybe TRBD2 (5 bases). V was trimmed by 4 bases and J by 5 bases, leaving 11 bases between them. The CDR3 spans 12 residues. The germline gives CDR1 SQVTM, CDR2 ANQGSEA. The CDR3 nucleotides are TGCAGCGTTGCCCAGACGGGGGAGACCCAGTACTTC. Its translation is CSVAQTGETQYF.

The genes are TRBV4-3 and TRBJ1-4, with unresolved D. Germline CDR1 and CDR2: LGHNA and YSLEER. This CDR3 region has 15 residues. V dropped 4 bases and J dropped 0 bases, with 9 bases sitting between them. CDR3 nucleotides: TGCGCCAGCAGCCTCAGCGCGGCAACTAATGAAAAACTGTTTTTT. Encoded protein: CASSLSAATNEKLFF.

This clone was seen just once. The genes are TRBV29-1 and TRBJ2-5; D unclear. V was trimmed by 6 bases and J by 2 bases, leaving 19 bases between them. The V gene's germline CDR1 is SQVTM and CDR2 ANQGSEA. The CDR3 is 15 residues long. The CDR3 sequence: CSVIGVLRGQETQYF. The CDR3 coding sequence is TGCAGCGTCATAGGTGTCCTCCGTGGACAAGAGACCCAGTACTTC.

V usage is TRBV19 and J usage is TRBJ2-5, with TRBD1 as a possible D gene (6 bases). The closer fit of TRBJ2-7 to the DNA end suggests the J call may be wrong. This CDR3 region has 15 residues. Germline values: CDR1 LNHDA, CDR2 SQIVND (reference sequence). This CDR3 is CASSIALQGFYEQYF. The DNA for the CDR3 is TGTGCCAGTAGTATAGCACTCCAGGGGTTCTACGAGCAGTACTTC.

The V and J genes are TRBV5-4 and TRBJ2-3; TRBD2 agrees at 9 bases. The CDR3 is 15 residues long. V was pared by 2 bases and J by 3 bases, with 4 bases of the junction left unmatched. Germline V lookup: CDR1 SGHNT, CDR2 YYREEE (reference sequence). The CDR3 spells CASSLEREATDTQYF. The CDR3 nucleotides read TGTGCCAGCAGCTTAGAGCGGGAGGCTACAGATACGCAGTATTTT.

The chain links TRBV7-9 to TRBJ2-5; D gene ambiguous. Looked up from germline, CDR1 is SEHNR and CDR2 is FQNEAQ (reference sequence). The CDR3 is 15 residues long. The V end lost 5 bases, the J end lost 5 bases, and 18 bases lay between the germline ends. As DNA, the CDR3 is TGTGCCAGCAGCCCGGACGGTCTTCCCGGGGAGACCCAGTACTTC. Translating gives CASSPDGLPGETQYF.

The genes are TRBV2 and TRBJ2-1; 9 bases fit TRBD2. CDR1 is SNHLY, CDR2 FYNNEI, per germline. There are 12 residues in the CDR3. V shed 7 bases and J 10 bases; nucleotides not matched to a gene: 5. The CDR3 reads CASIAGVGEQFF. In DNA form, the CDR3 reads TGTGCCAGCATAGCGGGAGTGGGGGAGCAGTTCTTC.

This chain's CDR3 is CASSGDRDTEAFF. The DNA for the CDR3 is TGTGCCAGCAGTGGGGACAGGGATACTGAAGCTTTCTTT. This chain uses TRBV2 with TRBJ1-1, with 9 bases that match TRBD1. The V gene's germline CDR1 is SNHLY and CDR2 FYNNEI. This CDR3 region has 13 residues. V was clipped by 4 bases and J by 5 bases; unmatched bases: 2.